This T cell receptor beta chain originates from a study of blood T cell repertoires in COVID-19. The CDR3 sequence is 12 residues long. In germline, CDR1 is MNHEY, CDR2 SMNVEV (reference sequence). Trimming removed 5 bases from V and 3 bases from J; junction bases left unmatched: 1. This table comes from immunoSEQ multiplex PCR, and its TCRdb copy is limited to in-frame clones, with some not included. Among approximately 270,000 clones listed, approximately 90% were seen once. Recruitment covered about two dozen US areas and drew participants whose ages spanned roughly 18 to 90 years. Sequenced sample: PBMCs or T cells enriched from blood (not recorded which). The gene calls are TRBV27 and TRBJ2-7, with 7 positions matching TRBD1. The TCR comes from a man aged 40-50 years who had been exposed to COVID-19. The CDR3 is CASSDRVYEQYF. DNA of the CDR3: TGTGCCAGCAGTGACAGGGTCTACGAGCAGTACTTC.